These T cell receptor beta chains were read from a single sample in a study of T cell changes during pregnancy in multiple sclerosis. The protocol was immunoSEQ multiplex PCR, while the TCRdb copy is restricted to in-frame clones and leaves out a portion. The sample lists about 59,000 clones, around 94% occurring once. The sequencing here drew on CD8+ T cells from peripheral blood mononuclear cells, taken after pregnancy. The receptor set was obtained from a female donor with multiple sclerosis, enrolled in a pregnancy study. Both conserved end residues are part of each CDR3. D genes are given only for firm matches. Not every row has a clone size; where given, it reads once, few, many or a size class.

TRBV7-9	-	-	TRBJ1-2	TGTGCCAGCAGCCTTATGGAGGCCGGGGGCTACACCTTC	CASSLMEAGGYTF
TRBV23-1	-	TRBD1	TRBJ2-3	TGCGCCAGCAGTCAGTCCGGGACAGGGGGCGAGACAGATACGCAGTATTTT	CASSQSGTGGETDTQYF
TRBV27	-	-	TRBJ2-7	TGTGCCAGCATGGGCAGGGACGAGCAGTACTTC	CASMGRDEQYF
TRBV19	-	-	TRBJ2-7	TGTGCCAGTAGTAAAGCCATCGGGTTGACCTCCTACGAGCAGTACTTC	CASSKAIGLTSYEQYF
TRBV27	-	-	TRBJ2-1	TGTGCCAGCAGCCCCCTAGGCTCCTACAATGAGCAGTTCTTC	CASSPLGSYNEQFF
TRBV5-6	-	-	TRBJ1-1	TGTGCCAGCAGCTTGCGGGGAGGGGGCACTGAAGCTTTCTTT	CASSLRGGGTEAFF
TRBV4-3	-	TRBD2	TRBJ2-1	TGCGCCAGCAGCCAAGATTGGGGACTAGCGGGAGGGGAAGAGCAGTTCTTC	CASSQDWGLAGGEEQFF
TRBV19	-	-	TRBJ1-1	TGTGCCAGTTCAACAGGGTTCATGGATGCTTTCTTT	CASSTGFMDAFF
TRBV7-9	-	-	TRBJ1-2	TGTGCCAGCAGCTTAAAGATTCCTATCTATGGCTACACCTTC	CASSLKIPIYGYTF
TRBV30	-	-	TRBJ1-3	TGTGCCTGGTTGGCCCCTGGAAACACCATATATTTT	CAWLAPGNTIYF
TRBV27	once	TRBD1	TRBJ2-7	TGTGCCAGCAGTTTATCCGGGACAGGATACGAGCAGTACTTC	CASSLSGTGYEQYF
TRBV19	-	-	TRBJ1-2	TGTGCCAGTAGTTTGGACGGGGGCTATGGCTACACCTTC	CASSLDGGYGYTF
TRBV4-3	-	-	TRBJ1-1	TGCGCCAGCAGCCAAGCCTCCGGCGGGAACACTGAAGCTTTCTTT	CASSQASGGNTEAFF
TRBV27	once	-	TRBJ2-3	TGTGCCAGCAGTTTAGAGGCAGGGAGGGGGATAACAGATACGCAGTATTTT	CASSLEAGRGITDTQYF
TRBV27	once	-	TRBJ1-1	TGTGCCAGCAGTTTAGGGGCAGGGCGGGGGTTGAACACTGAAGCTTTCTTT	CASSLGAGRGLNTEAFF
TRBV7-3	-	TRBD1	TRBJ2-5	TGTGCCAGCAGCAAAAACAGGGGACAAGAGACCCAGTACTTC	CASSKNRGQETQYF
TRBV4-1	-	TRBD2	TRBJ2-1	TGCGCCAGCAGCCAAGGCCTAGCGGACAATGAGCAGTTCTTC	CASSQGLADNEQFF
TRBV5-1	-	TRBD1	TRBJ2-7	TGCGCCAGCAGCCCGGGGACAGGGGCTACCTACGAGCAGTACTTC	CASSPGTGATYEQYF
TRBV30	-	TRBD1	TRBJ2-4	TGTGCCTGGAGACAGGGGACGACCAAAAACATTCAGTACTTC	CAWRQGTTKNIQYF
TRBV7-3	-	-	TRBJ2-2	TGTGCCAGCAGTTTACAGGGTTACACCGGGGAGCTGTTTTTT	CASSLQGYTGELFF
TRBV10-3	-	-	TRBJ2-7	TGTGCCATCAGTGAGCAGTTCGGGCAGGGCTCCTACGAGCAGTACTTC	CAISEQFGQGSYEQYF
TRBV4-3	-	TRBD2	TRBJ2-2	TGCGCCAGCAGCCAAGCTGTTGCGGGAGTCGGATCCGGGGAGCTGTTTTTT	CASSQAVAGVGSGELFF
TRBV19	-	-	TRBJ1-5	TGTGCCACTATCTACAGGGTCGGTAGCAATCAGCCCCAGCATTTT	CATIYRVGSNQPQHF
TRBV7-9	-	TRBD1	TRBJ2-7	TGTGCCAGCAGCTCAGGACAGGGGGACTACGAGCAGTACTTC	CASSSGQGDYEQYF
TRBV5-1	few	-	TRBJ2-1	TGCGCCAGCAGCTCGGGACAGGTCGGGGGGCGGGTGAATGAGCAGTTCTTC	CASSSGQVGGRVNEQFF
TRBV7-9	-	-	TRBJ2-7	TGTGCCAGCAGCCCCTCCGGACTAGGGGGGGACGAGCAGTACTTC	CASSPSGLGGDEQYF
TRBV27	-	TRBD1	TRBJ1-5	TGTGCCAGCAGTTATCGCGGACAGGGGGGGTATCCCCAGCATTTT	CASSYRGQGGYPQHF
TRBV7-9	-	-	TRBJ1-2	TGTGCCAGCAGCTTGGCCCGGAGGGCTGGCTACACCTTC	CASSLARRAGYTF
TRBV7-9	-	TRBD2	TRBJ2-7	TGTGCCAGCACCCTAGGAGCGGGAGCCTACGAGCAGTACTTC	CASTLGAGAYEQYF
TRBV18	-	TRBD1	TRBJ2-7	TGTGCCAGCTCACCAAGAGGACAGGGGTTCTACGAGCAGTACTTC	CASSPRGQGFYEQYF
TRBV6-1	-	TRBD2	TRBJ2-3	TGTGCCAGCCTCCGCGGTAGCGGGATGGATACGCAGTATTTT	CASLRGSGMDTQYF
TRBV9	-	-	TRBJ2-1	TGTGCCAGCTCGGAGAGCTCCTACAATGAGCAGTTCTTC	CASSESSYNEQFF
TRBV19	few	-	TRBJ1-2	TGTGCCAGTAGTATAGATCTCGGAGCCAACTATGGCTACACCTTC	CASSIDLGANYGYTF
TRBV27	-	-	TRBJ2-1	TGTGCCAGCAGTTTCTCAGCGAATGAGCAGTTCTTC	CASSFSANEQFF
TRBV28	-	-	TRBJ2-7	TGTGCCAGCAGTTTCAGTTCTGGCTACGAGCAGTACTTC	CASSFSSGYEQYF
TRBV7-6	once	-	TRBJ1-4	TGTGCCAGCAGCTTAGTCCGACAGGCGCGAAATGAAAAACTGTTTTTT	CASSLVRQARNEKLFF
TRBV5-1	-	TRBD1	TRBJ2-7	TGCGCCAGCAGCAATGGACAGGGGATCTACGAGCAGTACTTC	CASSNGQGIYEQYF
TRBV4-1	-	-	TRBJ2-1	TGCGCCAGCAGCCAAGATGATCTAGCAGGTAGTGAGCAGTTCTTC	CASSQDDLAGSEQFF
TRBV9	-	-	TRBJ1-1	TGTGCCAGCAGCGCCGACGCGAGAGGGCACACTGAAGCTTTCTTT	CASSADARGHTEAFF
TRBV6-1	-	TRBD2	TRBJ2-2	TGTGCCAGCAAATGGGTAGCGGGAGACACCGGGGAGCTGTTTTTT	CASKWVAGDTGELFF
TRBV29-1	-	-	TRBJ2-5	TGCAGCGCCGGAAGGGGGTACTTC	CSAGRGYF
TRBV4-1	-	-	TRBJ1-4	TGCGCCAGCAGCCAAACTGGGGGACAAACTGAAAAACTGTTTTTT	CASSQTGGQTEKLFF
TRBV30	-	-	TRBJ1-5	TGTGCCTGGAGTCCAGCTGCGGGCAGTACCTATAGCAATCAGCCCCAGCATTTT	CAWSPAAGSTYSNQPQHF
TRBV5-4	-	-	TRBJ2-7	TGTGCCAGCAGCGGAGCGATACCCCACGAGCAGTACTTC	CASSGAIPHEQYF
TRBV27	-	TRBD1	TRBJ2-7	TGTGCCAGCAGTTCAGGGACAGTCGCCTACGAGCAGTACTTC	CASSSGTVAYEQYF
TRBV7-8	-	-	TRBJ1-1	TGTGCCAGCAGCTTGGCGGGTGCCTTGAACACTGAAGCTTTCTTT	CASSLAGALNTEAFF